The 14 T cell receptor beta chains given below trace back to one sample, sequenced in a study of blood T cell repertoires in COVID-19. Produced via immunoSEQ multiplex PCR; TCRdb's table is partial and in-frame only. Here the sample spans about 270,000 clones, roughly 86% being singletons. Sequences were obtained from peripheral blood. The receptor source for this set is a man aged 35 to 55 with active or convalescent COVID-19.

V gene TRBV6-5 combines with J gene TRBJ2-1; the match to TRBD2 covers 10 bases. Germline CDR1 and CDR2: MNHEY and SVGAGI. The CDR3 loop spans 14 amino acids. V gave up 5 bases and J gave up 10 bases; unmatched junction bases: 8. The CDR3 bases are TGTGCCAGCAGTACCCTAGCGGGAGTTGGAGAGCAGTTCTTC. This translates into CASSTLAGVGEQFF.

The chain combines TRBV2 with TRBJ2-7; 7 bases agree with TRBD1. The J segment lost 9 bases and the V segment lost 7 bases, leaving 9 bases of the junction unmatched. Germline V gene lookup returns CDR1 SNHLY and CDR2 FYNNEI. The CDR3 covers 12 residues. The CDR3 spells CASTTQGGGQYF. The CDR3 region has the DNA TGTGCCAGCACCACCCAAGGGGGCGGGCAGTACTTC.

This rearrangement joins TRBV11-2 to TRBJ2-7, with TRBD1 identical over 10 bases. Trimming cost V 5 bases and J 5 bases; bases outside gene matches: 6. Germline CDR1 SGHAT, CDR2 FQNNGV. This CDR3 comprises 14 residues. The CDR3 DNA sequence: TGTGCCAGCAGCACCTGGACAGGGGGACACGAGCAGTACTTC. Its translation is CASSTWTGGHEQYF.

The gene calls are TRBV27 and TRBJ2-5; TRBD2 agrees at 8 bases. The CDR3 is 16 amino acids. V lost 2 bases to trimming and J lost 0 bases; unmatched junction nucleotides: 5. In germline, CDR1 is MNHEY, CDR2 SMNVEV (reference sequence). The CDR3 DNA reads as TGTGCCAGCAGTTTAAATCCTAGCGGGTACCAAGAGACCCAGTACTTC. It encodes CASSLNPSGYQETQYF.

The CDR3 DNA reads TGTGCCAGTAGTATAACAGGGGGTGTCACCGGGGAGCTGTTTTTT. It encodes CASSITGGVTGELFF. The gene calls are TRBV19 and TRBJ2-2, with TRBD1 matching 8 bases. Germline V gives CDR1 LNHDA, CDR2 SQIVND (reference sequence). J lost 4 bases, V lost 2 bases, and 3 bases had no gene match. The CDR3 spans 15 residues.

This clone was seen once. CDR3 DNA: TGTGCCACCAGTGCGGGGGGTTATAGCAATCAGCCCCAGCATTTT. It yields the protein CATSAGGYSNQPQHF. The rearrangement uses TRBV24-1 and TRBJ1-5, with a tentative D call TRBD1 (5 bases). Trimming took off 5 bases at V and 0 bases at J, with 10 bases between the two ends. Germline CDR1 KGHDR, CDR2 SFDVKD. The CDR3 is made up of 15 amino acids.

This clone was detected only once. The chain recombines TRBV9 with TRBJ2-1; 7 bases are shared with TRBD2. CDR3 length: 14 amino acids. J lost 10 bases, V lost 0 bases, and 7 bases had no gene match. Germline assignment: CDR1 SGDLS and CDR2 YYNGEE. DNA of the CDR3: TGTGCCAGCAGCGTAGCCCCAAGGGAGGGAGAGCAGTTCTTC. Translating gives CASSVAPREGEQFF.

This clone was detected once. The chain carries TRBV6-6 and TRBJ2-3; perhaps TRBD1 as D (6 bases). The germline V gene has CDR1 MNHNY and CDR2 SVGAGI (reference sequence). This CDR3 contains 13 residues. Trimming removed 6 bases at V and 6 bases at J, with 13 bases between. The CDR3 is CASSTTGLDTQYF. For the CDR3, the DNA is TGTGCCAGCAGCACCACAGGGTTGGATACGCAGTATTTT.

The chain carries TRBV2 and TRBJ2-7; perhaps TRBD2 as D (6 bases). Germline V gives CDR1 SNHLY, CDR2 FYNNEI. The CDR3 runs to 14 residues. V was cut by 6 bases and J by 3 bases, with 15 bases left in between. The CDR3 loop is CASRDRDFNYEQYF. DNA of the CDR3: TGTGCCAGCAGGGACCGGGACTTCAACTACGAGCAGTACTTC.

This sequence joins TRBV24-1 and TRBJ2-3; 11 bases agree with TRBD2. Germline CDR1 and CDR2: KGHDR and SFDVKD. The ends lost 3 bases at V and 6 bases at J; junction bases unmatched: 7. The CDR3 spans 16 residues. The CDR3 DNA is TGTGCCACCAGTGATATCATTAGCGGGGGGGCTGATACGCAGTATTTT. Its protein is CATSDIISGGADTQYF.

The genes are TRBV27 and TRBJ1-4; 7 nucleotides align to TRBD1. The trim removed 3 bases at V and 7 bases at J, leaving 8 bases unmatched. The CDR3 is 15 amino acids. Germline V CDR1 and CDR2: MNHEY, SMNVEV (reference sequence). This CDR3 is CASSFLGQEGEKLFF. DNA for the CDR3: TGTGCCAGCAGTTTCTTAGGACAGGAGGGTGAAAAACTGTTTTTT. Full variable domain (rest looked up from reference TRBV27 and TRBJ1-4): EAQVTQNPRYLITVTGKKLTVTCSQNMNHEYMSWYRQDPGLGLRQIYYSMNVEVTDKGDVPEGYKVSRKEKRNFPLILESPSPNQTSLYFCASSFLGQEGEKLFFGSGTQLSVL.

This chain joins TRBV6-1 and TRBJ2-2; 9 bases match TRBD2. The CDR3 is made up of 18 amino acids. After removal of 2 bases from V and 5 bases from J, the junction contained 12 bases not matched to a gene. CDR1 is MNHNS and CDR2 is SASEGT in the germline V gene. The CDR3 DNA reads TGTGCCAGCAGTGAACTCCTCCTCGGCGGGGGGGATACCGGGGAGCTGTTTTTT. Protein: CASSELLLGGGDTGELFF.

The chain recombines TRBV19 with TRBJ2-7; TRBD2 matches 10 bases. V shed 7 bases, J shed 3 bases, and the junction held 12 bases outside the gene matches. CDR1 is LNHDA and CDR2 is SQIVND in the germline V gene (reference sequence). The CDR3 runs to 16 residues. CDR3 amino acids: CASTPTFSSGGYEQYF. The CDR3 DNA is TGTGCCAGTACACCCACCTTCTCTAGCGGGGGCTACGAGCAGTACTTC. Full variable domain (remainder filled in from reference TRBV19 and TRBJ2-7): DGGITQSPKYLFRKEGQNVTLSCEQNLNHDAMYWYRQDPGQGLRLIYYSQIVNDFQKGDIAEGYSVSREKKESFPLTVTSAQKNPTAFYLCASTPTFSSGGYEQYFGPGTRLTVT.

The gene calls are TRBV5-6 and TRBJ2-7, with 8 positions matching TRBD1. The CDR3 runs 15 residues. With V trimmed by 4 bases and J by 1 base, 7 bases remained unmatched. Germline V gene sequence: CDR1 SGHDT, CDR2 YYEEEE. The CDR3 DNA sequence: TGTGCCAGCAGCCCAGCCGGGACAGGATCCTACGAGCAGTACTTC. Translated: CASSPAGTGSYEQYF.